This passage covers 16 T cell receptor beta chains from one sample sequenced in a study of CD8 T cells in ankylosing spondylitis. TCRdb itself ran the 5' RACE reads through MiXCR, one entry per CDR3 protein. The profile covers some 250,000 distinct CDR3 sequences, with about 10% appearing a single time and under 7% taken by the ten largest. Sequenced input: blood, either unsorted or a sorted T cell fraction (not recorded which). The receptor set was obtained from a male donor with ankylosing spondylitis or in good health (not recorded which).

The CDR3, as DNA: TGTGCCAGCACCCGGGTGGGCGGATTTAATGAAAAACTGTTTTTT. It encodes CASTRVGGFNEKLFF. This sequence joins TRBV11-2 and TRBJ1-4, with D hard to call. This CDR3 comprises 15 residues. Germline CDR1 reads SGHAT; CDR2 reads FQNNGV. V lost 7 bases, J lost 4 bases, and 16 bases lay in between.

In this sample, this clonotype turned up many times. The rearrangement joins TRBV11-2 to TRBJ2-3; the match to TRBD2 covers 8 bases. Germline loops: CDR1 SGHAT, CDR2 FQNNGV. This CDR3 comprises 16 residues. J gave up 1 base and V 4 bases, and 7 bases lay outside the gene matches. The CDR3 protein is CASSSNAGGGTDTQYF. CDR3 in DNA: TGTGCCAGCAGCTCCAACGCGGGGGGCGGCACAGATACGCAGTATTTT.

This clonotype came up a few times. V gene TRBV7-9 combines with J gene TRBJ1-4; a weak D match, TRBD1 (5 bases). Germline assignment: CDR1 SEHNR and CDR2 FQNEAQ (reference sequence). The CDR3 has 15 amino acids. The V end lost 4 bases, the J end lost 2 bases, and 11 bases lay between the germline ends. The CDR3: CASSSTGATNEKLFF. CDR3 nucleotide sequence: TGTGCCAGCAGCTCAACAGGTGCGACTAATGAAAAACTGTTTTTT.

This clonotype was seen many times. The chain combines TRBV12-3 or TRBV12-4 with TRBJ2-1; 9 bases line up with TRBD1. The trim removed 1 base at V and 4 bases at J, leaving 2 bases unmatched. CDR3 length: 15 residues. This CDR3 reads CASSLGDRDYNEQFF. The DNA of the CDR3 is TGTGCCAGCAGTTTAGGGGACAGGGATTACAATGAGCAGTTCTTC.

The chain couples TRBV20-1 to TRBJ1-1; D is ambiguous. Germline V gives CDR1 DFQATT, CDR2 SNEGSKA (reference sequence). The CDR3 spans 11 residues. The CDR3 loop reads CSLTSRDEAFF. CDR3 coding DNA: TGCAGCCTGACCTCTAGGGATGAAGCTTTCTTT.

This clonotype was counted many times. This sequence joins TRBV5-1 and TRBJ2-1; TRBD2 agrees at 8 bases. The ends lost 4 bases at V and 0 bases at J; junction bases unmatched: 6. CDR3 size: 16 residues. From germline, CDR1 is SGHRS and CDR2 YFSETQ. The CDR3 DNA follows: TGCGCCAGCAGCATTAGCGGGGCCAGCTCCTACAATGAGCAGTTCTTC. As protein: CASSISGASSYNEQFF. Drawing the rest from reference TRBV5-1 and TRBJ2-1, the complete variable domain is KAGVTQTPRYLIKTRGQQVTLSCSPISGHRSVSWYQQTPGQGLQFLFEYFSETQRNKGNFPGRFSGRQFSNSRSEMNVSTLELGDSALYLCASSISGASSYNEQFFGPGTRLTVL.

This clonotype has a count of ten or more. The chain recombines TRBV6-1 with TRBJ2-2, with D unresolved. From germline, CDR1 is MNHNS and CDR2 SASEGT. CDR3 length: 13 amino acids. V was shortened by 6 bases and J by 1 base, with 6 bases between the two germline ends. CDR3 bases: TGTGCCAGCAGCGTGATGAACACCGGGGAGCTGTTTTTT. It specifies CASSVMNTGELFF.

About this clonotype: A read error may explain this, as a much larger clone is one base away. The V and J genes are TRBV5-1 and TRBJ2-1; D call uncertain. This CDR3 is 14 amino acids long. From germline, CDR1 is SGHRS and CDR2 YFSETQ. V was trimmed by 0 bases and J by 12 bases, leaving 16 bases between them. The CDR3 DNA follows: TGCGCCAGCAGCTTGGGCGAAGGTGAGGATGGGCAGTTCTTC. The encoded protein is CASSLGEGEDGQFF.

This clonotype was detected ten times or more. J is TRBJ2-5 and V is TRBV6-5, with D possibly matching TRBD1 (5 bases). The CDR3 contains 13 residues. Trimming pared 2 bases from V and 3 bases from J, leaving 7 bases between. Germline V CDR1 and CDR2: MNHEY, SVGAGI. The CDR3 loop is CASSYGREETQYF. The CDR3 coding sequence is TGTGCCAGCAGTTACGGCAGGGAAGAGACCCAGTACTTC.

This clonotype has ten or more counts. The chain joins TRBV5-1 to TRBJ1-6, with D perhaps matching TRBD1 (5 bases). Germline CDR1 and CDR2: SGHRS and YFSETQ. V was trimmed by 0 bases and J by 8 bases, leaving 12 bases between them. This CDR3 has 15 amino acids. This CDR3 is CASSLVPAGDSPLHF. CDR3 nucleotides: TGCGCCAGCAGCTTGGTCCCCGCGGGGGATTCACCCCTCCACTTT.

This clonotype came up a few times. The chain employs TRBV14 and TRBJ2-5; D might be TRBD2 (5 bases). Germline CDR1 is SGHDN and CDR2 is FVKESK. The CDR3 has 13 residues. Trimming cost V 4 bases and J 6 bases, with 12 bases left between them. The CDR3, as DNA: TGTGCCAGCAGCCTCTGGACGGGAAAGACCCAGTACTTC. This gives the protein CASSLWTGKTQYF.

In this sample, this clonotype turned up many times. The CDR3 region has the DNA TGTGCCAGCAGCTTTGTCGGGGAAAAACTGTTTTTT. Amino acid sequence: CASSFVGEKLFF. This chain joins TRBV7-8 and TRBJ1-4; D is ambiguous. The CDR3 sequence is 12 residues long. Per germline, CDR1 SGHVS and CDR2 FQNEAQ. The V end lost 3 bases, the J end lost 8 bases, and 7 bases lay between the germline ends. Full variable domain (missing parts from reference TRBV7-8 and TRBJ1-4): GAGVSQSPRYKVAKRGQDVALRCDPISGHVSLFWYQQALGQGPEFLTYFQNEAQLDKSGLPSDRFFAERPEGSVSTLKIQRTQQEDSAVYLCASSFVGEKLFFGSGTQLSVL.

This chain links TRBV11-1 with TRBJ2-1; TRBD1 agrees at 8 bases. V was clipped by 5 bases and J by 3 bases; unmatched bases: 9. The CDR3 contains 16 residues. In germline, CDR1 is SGHAT, CDR2 FQDESV (reference sequence). The CDR3: CASSPTGQVLYNEQFF. CDR3 nucleotide sequence: TGTGCCAGCAGCCCCACGGGACAGGTCCTCTACAATGAGCAGTTCTTC.

This clonotype was recorded once. The junction differs from germline at one of its ends, possibly a read error. The V gene is TRBV27, the J gene TRBJ2-1; 10 bases match TRBD2. This CDR3 has 19 amino acids. CDR1 is MNHEY, CDR2 SMNVEV, per germline (reference sequence). This CDR3 is CANLLGLAEVPSSHNEQFF. The CDR3 DNA follows: TGTGCCAACCTACTTGGACTAGCGGAAGTTCCTAGCTCCCACAATGAGCAGTTCTTC.

This clonotype was observed a single time. The chain has TRBV20-1 and TRBJ1-1, with TRBD1 matching over 10 bases. Per germline, CDR1 DFQATT and CDR2 SNEGSKA (reference sequence). This CDR3 is 14 amino acids long. With 3 bases clipped from V and 3 bases from J, the junction kept 4 bases outside the gene matches. The CDR3 sequence: CSASRGQGHTEAFF. The DNA for the CDR3 is TGCAGTGCTAGCAGGGGACAGGGGCACACTGAAGCTTTCTTT.

This clonotype has a handful of counts. The J gene is TRBJ1-1, the V gene TRBV18, with D hard to call. Germline CDR1 and CDR2: KGHSH and LQKENI. V lost 1 base and J lost 3, with 9 bases in between. There are 14 residues in the CDR3. The DNA of the CDR3 is TGTGCCAGCTCACCACTGAAGCAGCACACTGAAGCTTTCTTT. It translates to CASSPLKQHTEAFF.